This T cell receptor (beta chain) was found in a study of T cell responses to AZD1222 COVID-19 vaccine. This CDR3 spans 15 amino acids. The V and J ends lost 1 base and 3 bases, in that order; junction bases with no gene match: 5. From germline, CDR1 is MNHNY and CDR2 SVGAGI (reference sequence). Measured with immunoSEQ multiplex PCR; TCRdb has only the in-frame clones, and not every one. The profile shows around 99,000 clones, 75% to 95% of them singletons. The clonotype comes from an adult who received the AZD1222 COVID-19 vaccine. The sample here was peripheral blood, taken 28 days after the second AZD1222 dose. The rearrangement uses TRBV6-6 and TRBJ1-1, with 7 bases aligning to TRBD1. The CDR3 loop reads CASSYFGRGDTEAFF. As DNA, the CDR3 is TGTGCCAGCAGTTACTTTGGCAGGGGGGACACTGAAGCTTTCTTT.